The sample holds a few counts of the clone carrying this TCR beta chain. The data belong to a study of shared T cell receptors in the human thymus. The method was immunoSEQ multiplex PCR; TCRdb's version includes in-frame clones alone and lacks a portion of them. The sample includes hundreds of thousands of clones, approximately 87% seen only once; the top ten take roughly 0.0087%. The junction had 2 bases not matched to a gene; V was cut back by 3 bases and J by 3 bases. The CDR3 is made up of 15 amino acids. CDR1 and CDR2 from the germline V gene are MDHEN and SYDVKM. The same sample was also used in a study of human thymus T cells. That work adds: Healthy Finnish infants undergoing corrective surgery for congenital heart defects provided the donor material. The study used thymus tissue resected during corrective heart surgery. Thymic and blood repertoires showed apparently biased V and J gene usage. Highly overlapping thymic repertoires among unrelated individuals were reported in related research.

Sequences were obtained from thymocytes. The rearrangement links TRBV28 to TRBJ2-2; 9 positions match TRBD2. The receptor's source is a boy younger than two with a congenital heart defect. Here the CDR3 reads CASSFERGDTGELFF. The DNA of the CDR3 is TGTGCCAGCAGTTTTGAGCGGGGGGACACCGGGGAGCTGTTTTTT.